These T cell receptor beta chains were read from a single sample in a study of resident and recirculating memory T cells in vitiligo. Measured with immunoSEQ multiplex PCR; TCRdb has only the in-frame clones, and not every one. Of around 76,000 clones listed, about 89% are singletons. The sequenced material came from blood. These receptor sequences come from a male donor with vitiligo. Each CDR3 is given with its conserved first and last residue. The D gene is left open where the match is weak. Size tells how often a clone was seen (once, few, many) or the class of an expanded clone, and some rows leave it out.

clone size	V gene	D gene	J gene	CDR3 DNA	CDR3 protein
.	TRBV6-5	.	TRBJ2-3	TGTGCCAGCAGTTACACCGCGGGGGATACGCAGTATTTT	CASSYTAGDTQYF
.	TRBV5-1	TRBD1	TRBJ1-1	TGCGCCAGCAGCGTGGACAGGACGAACACTGAAGCTTTCTTT	CASSVDRTNTEAFF
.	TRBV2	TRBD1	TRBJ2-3	TGTGCCAGCGCCTCCGGGACAGCCACAGATACGCAGTATTTT	CASASGTATDTQYF
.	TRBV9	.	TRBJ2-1	TGTGCCAGCAGCGTAACTGGAGATACCTACAATGAGCAGTTCTTC	CASSVTGDTYNEQFF
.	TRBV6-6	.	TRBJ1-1	TGTGCCAGCAGGCAGGGTTTTGAAGCTTTCTTT	CASRQGFEAFF
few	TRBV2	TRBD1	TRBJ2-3	TGTGCCAGCAGTCGCCGGGACAGGGAGCGTGATACGCAGTATTTT	CASSRRDRERDTQYF
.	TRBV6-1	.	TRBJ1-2	TGTGCCAGCAGTGCTACAGGGCTGGACTATGGCTACACCTTC	CASSATGLDYGYTF
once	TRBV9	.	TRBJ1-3	TGTGCCAGCAGCGTAGCCGGGGGAAACACCATATATTTT	CASSVAGGNTIYF
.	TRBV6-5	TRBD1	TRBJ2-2	TGTGCCAGCAGAAGACAGGGGCCGTCCACCGGGGAGCTGTTTTTT	CASRRQGPSTGELFF
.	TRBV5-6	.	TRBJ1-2	TGTGCCAGCAGCAGGGATGGAGGGGGCTACACCTTC	CASSRDGGGYTF
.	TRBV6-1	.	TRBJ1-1	TGTGCCAGCAGTGAAAGCGCGAACACTGAAGCTTTCTTT	CASSESANTEAFF
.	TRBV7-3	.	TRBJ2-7	TGTGCCAGCAGCTTAGACCGGGGAGTTCCCTACGAGCAGTACTTC	CASSLDRGVPYEQYF
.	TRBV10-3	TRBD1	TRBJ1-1	TGTGCCATCAGCCGACAGGGTCAAGGGACTGAAGCTTTCTTT	CAISRQGQGTEAFF
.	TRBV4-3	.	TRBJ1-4	TGCGCCAGCAGCCAAGATGGGGGGGGAGGGTTCGTAACTAATGAAAAACTGTTTTTT	CASSQDGGGGFVTNEKLFF
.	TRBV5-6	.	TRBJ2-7	TGTGCCAGCAGCCTTCGCACTAGACTCTACGAGCAGTACTTC	CASSLRTRLYEQYF
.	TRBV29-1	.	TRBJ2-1	TGCAGCGTTGAAGAAGGGGGAGACAATGAGCAGTTCTTC	CSVEEGGDNEQFF
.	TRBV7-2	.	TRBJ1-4	TGTGCCAGCAGCTTAGTTCACAGAATTAATGAAAAACTGTTTTTT	CASSLVHRINEKLFF